This section outlines one T cell receptor beta chain sequence together with its context. This sample is drawn from a study of blood T cell repertoires in COVID-19. Between the trimmed V and J ends, which lost 3 bases and 6 bases, there was a span of 13 bases. The CDR3 extends over 14 amino acids. From germline, CDR1 is SEHNR and CDR2 FQNEAQ (reference sequence). Assignments of participants to cohorts depended upon their own reported clinical history. Data came from immunoSEQ multiplex PCR; TCRdb stores just in-frame clones and leaves some out. The repertoire has about 400,000 clones, roughly 87% of them found once; the top ten carry roughly 2%.

This receptor was identified in a woman aged 40 to 50 with acute COVID-19. The sequencing input was PBMCs or T cells enriched from blood (not recorded which). The J gene is TRBJ2-3, the V gene TRBV7-9; TRBD1 might be the D (6 bases). The chain's CDR3 is CASSFGGPRDTQYF. The CDR3 bases are TGTGCCAGCAGCTTTGGGGGCCCCCGGGATACGCAGTATTTT.